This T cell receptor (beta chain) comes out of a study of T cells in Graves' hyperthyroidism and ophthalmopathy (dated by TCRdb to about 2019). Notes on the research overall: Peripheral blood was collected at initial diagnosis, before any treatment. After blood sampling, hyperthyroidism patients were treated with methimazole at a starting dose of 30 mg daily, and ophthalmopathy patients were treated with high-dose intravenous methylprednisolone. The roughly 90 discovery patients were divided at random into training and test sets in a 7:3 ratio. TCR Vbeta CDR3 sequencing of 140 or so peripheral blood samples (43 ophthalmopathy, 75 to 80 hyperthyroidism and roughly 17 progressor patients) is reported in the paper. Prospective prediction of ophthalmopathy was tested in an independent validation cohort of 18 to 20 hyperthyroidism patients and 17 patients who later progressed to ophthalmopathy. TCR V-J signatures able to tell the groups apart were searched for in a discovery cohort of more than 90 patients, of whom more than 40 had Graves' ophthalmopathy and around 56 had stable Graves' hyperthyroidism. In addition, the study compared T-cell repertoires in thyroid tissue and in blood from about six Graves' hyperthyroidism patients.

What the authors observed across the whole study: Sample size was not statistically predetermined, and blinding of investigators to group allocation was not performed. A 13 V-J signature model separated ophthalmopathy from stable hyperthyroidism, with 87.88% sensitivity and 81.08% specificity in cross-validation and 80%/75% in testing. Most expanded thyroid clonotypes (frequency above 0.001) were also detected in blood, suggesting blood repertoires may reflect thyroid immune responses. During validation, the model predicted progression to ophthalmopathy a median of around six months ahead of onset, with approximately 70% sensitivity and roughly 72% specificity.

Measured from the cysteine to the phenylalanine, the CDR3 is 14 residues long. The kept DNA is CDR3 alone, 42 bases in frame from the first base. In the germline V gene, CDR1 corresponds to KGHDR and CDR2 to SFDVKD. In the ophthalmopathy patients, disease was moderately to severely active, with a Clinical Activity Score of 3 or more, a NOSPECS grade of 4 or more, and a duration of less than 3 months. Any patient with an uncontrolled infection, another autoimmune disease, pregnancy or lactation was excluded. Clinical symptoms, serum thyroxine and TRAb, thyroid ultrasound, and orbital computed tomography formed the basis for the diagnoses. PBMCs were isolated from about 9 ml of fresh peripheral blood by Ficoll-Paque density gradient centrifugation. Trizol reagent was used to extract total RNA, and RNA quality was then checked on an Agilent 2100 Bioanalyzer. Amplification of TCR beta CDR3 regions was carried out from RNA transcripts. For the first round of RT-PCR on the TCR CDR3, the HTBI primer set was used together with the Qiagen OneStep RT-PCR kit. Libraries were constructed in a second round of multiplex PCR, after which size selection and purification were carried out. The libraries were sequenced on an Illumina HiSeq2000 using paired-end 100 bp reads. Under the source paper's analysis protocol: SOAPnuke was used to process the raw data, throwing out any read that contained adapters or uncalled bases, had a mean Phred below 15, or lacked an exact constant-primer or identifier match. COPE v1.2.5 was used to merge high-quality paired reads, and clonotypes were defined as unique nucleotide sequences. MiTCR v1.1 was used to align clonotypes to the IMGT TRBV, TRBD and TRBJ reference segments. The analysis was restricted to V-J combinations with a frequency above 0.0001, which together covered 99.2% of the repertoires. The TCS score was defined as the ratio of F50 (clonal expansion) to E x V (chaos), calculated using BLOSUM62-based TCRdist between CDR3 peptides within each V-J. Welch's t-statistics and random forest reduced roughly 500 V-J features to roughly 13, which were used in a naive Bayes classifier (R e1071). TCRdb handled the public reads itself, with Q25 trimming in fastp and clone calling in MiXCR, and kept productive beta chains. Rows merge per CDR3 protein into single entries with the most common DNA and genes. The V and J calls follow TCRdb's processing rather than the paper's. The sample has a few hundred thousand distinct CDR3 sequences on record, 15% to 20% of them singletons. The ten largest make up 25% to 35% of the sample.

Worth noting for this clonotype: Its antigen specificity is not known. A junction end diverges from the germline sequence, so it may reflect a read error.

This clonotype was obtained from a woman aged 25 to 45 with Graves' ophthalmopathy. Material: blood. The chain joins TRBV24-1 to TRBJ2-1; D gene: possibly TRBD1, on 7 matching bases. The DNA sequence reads TGTGCCACCAGCCAGGGGGGCTCCTACAGTGAGCAGTTCTTC. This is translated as CATSQGGSYSEQFF.